The source of this TCR beta chain is a study of human T cells and chemical hapten exposure. This clonotype was counted a few times. TCRdb analysed the RACE reads with MiXCR anew, one entry per CDR3 protein. The repertoire holds 240,000 or so distinct CDR3 sequences, approximately 8.4% seen once, with 2% to 3% in the top ten. Documented time point: pre-sensitization, week 0. Treatment in this sample: therapeutic diphenylcyclopropenone sensitization with weekly scalp DPC. V trimming: 6 bases; J trimming: 14 bases; junction bases outside the gene matches: 12. The CDR3 sequence is 13 residues long. CDR1 is ENHRY, CDR2 SYGVKD, per germline.

This chain uses TRBV10-3 with TRBJ2-1; 8 nucleotides agree with TRBD2. This receptor was taken from a woman aged 35 to 49 with alopecia areata. Some clones in this sample may be carry-over from other donors' samples. The material sequenced was whole blood, taken in connection with sensitization to the hapten diphenylcyclopropenone (DPC). The CDR3 DNA sequence: TGTGCCATCAGCCCCGAATGGGAAGCGGGGGAGTTCTTC. Translation: CAISPEWEAGEFF.